This T cell receptor beta chain was retrieved from a study of T cell repertoires in breast cancer. Study-wide background: Healthy donors' blood served as controls for breast cancer tumor, lymph node and blood samples. Controls were nine healthy donors.

Worth noting for this clonotype: The junction departs from germline at one end; a sequencing error may be responsible.

A second nested PCR with blocking oligonucleotides suppressed unpaired genes. MiXCR, applied by TCRdb to the emulsion pairing reads, yields one record per CDR3 protein. The sample lists approximately 4,500 distinct CDR3 sequences, 35% occurring once. An expanded emulsion RT-PCR with primers for all TCR V genes paired CD8+ T cell chains. Overnight incubation in roughly 10 IU/mL IL-2 followed CD8 positive selection of the T cells. The specimen was CD8+ T cells. This receptor was identified in a pool of human donors with breast cancer or a healthy control (not recorded which).

The CDR3 protein is CASTHGQGAIGNTF. The CDR3 DNA reads as TGTGCCAGCACCCATGGACAGGGGGCAATTGGCAACACCTTC. The rearrangement joins TRBV6-2 or TRBV6-3 to TRBJ1-2; TRBD1 agrees at 11 bases. Germline V gene data show CDR1 as MNHEY and CDR2 as SVGEGT. This CDR3 is built from 14 residues.